The subject of this entry is one TCR beta chain. The CDR3 has 15 residues. The germline CDR1 and CDR2 sequences are KGHSH and LQKENI. The junction had 8 bases not matched to a gene; V was cut back by 5 bases and J by 2 bases. This record comes from a study of blood T cell repertoires in COVID-19. The wider study: Some COVID-19 samples were acute and others convalescent; all came from the United States, Italy and Spain.

Original analysis: Reference gene primers were amplified, and this amplification served to estimate nucleated cell counts. Assay used: immunoSEQ multiplex PCR; TCRdb lists only in-frame clones, some missing. The V and J calls and clone size were taken over from that table, and D and trimming were inferred from the DNA. The table has hundreds of thousands of clones, approximately 80% seen once. Participant-reported clinical history was the basis for cohort assignment. Input material: PBMCs or T cells enriched from blood (not recorded which). This TCR came from a woman aged 35 to 49 with acute COVID-19. The chain recombines TRBV18 with TRBJ2-7, with 8 nucleotides matching TRBD1. In DNA, the CDR3 is TGTGCCAGCTCAGTCACAGGGGGGCCGCCCTACGAGCAGTACTTC. It is translated as CASSVTGGPPYEQYF.